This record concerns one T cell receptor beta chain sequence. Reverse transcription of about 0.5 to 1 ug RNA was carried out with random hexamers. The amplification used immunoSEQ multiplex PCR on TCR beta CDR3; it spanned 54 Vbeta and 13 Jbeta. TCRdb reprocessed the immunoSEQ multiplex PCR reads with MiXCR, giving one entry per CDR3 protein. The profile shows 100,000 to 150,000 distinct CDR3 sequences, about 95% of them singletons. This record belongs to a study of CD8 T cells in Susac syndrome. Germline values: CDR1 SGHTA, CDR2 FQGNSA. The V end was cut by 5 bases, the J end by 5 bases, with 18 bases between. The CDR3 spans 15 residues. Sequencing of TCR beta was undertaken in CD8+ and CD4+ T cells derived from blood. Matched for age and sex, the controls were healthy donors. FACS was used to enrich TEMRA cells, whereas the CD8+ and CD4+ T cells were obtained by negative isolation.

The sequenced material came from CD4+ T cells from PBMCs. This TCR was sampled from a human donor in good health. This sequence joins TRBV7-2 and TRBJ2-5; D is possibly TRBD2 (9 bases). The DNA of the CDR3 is TGTGCCAGCAGCCCAGGGGGCGGGAGGGCGGAGACCCAGTACTTC. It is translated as CASSPGGGRAETQYF.